The 4 T cell receptor beta chains reported below all come from one sample, sequenced in a study of regulatory T cells in long-lasting Graves disease. Time point reported: persistent/refractory GD, antithyroid drugs over 5 years with positive TRAb. RNA from PBMCs was the source of the TCR library. Arm-PCR of CDR3 regions and iRepertoire HTBI primers were the basis on which TCR beta libraries were built. TCRdb fed the multiplex PCR reads into MiXCR, producing one record per CDR3 protein. The sample carries about 470,000 distinct CDR3 sequences, under 25% recorded once. Specimen: peripheral blood mononuclear cells (PBMCs), collected when the disease was refractory, from a patient treated with antithyroid drugs. The receptors were gathered from a female donor with Graves disease.

This clonotype has ten or more counts. J is TRBJ1-5 and V is TRBV7-2, with 7 bases fitting TRBD1. Per the germline V gene, CDR1 is SGHTA and CDR2 is FQGNSA. The trim removed 4 bases at V and 4 bases at J, leaving 1 base unmatched. CDR3 length: 13 residues. CDR3 nucleotides: TGTGCCAGCAGCTCGGGACAGAATCAGCCCCAGCATTTT. Protein product: CASSSGQNQPQHF.

This clonotype showed up many times. The chain carries TRBV10-3 and TRBJ1-5; D gene ambiguous. The germline V gene has CDR1 ENHRY and CDR2 SYGVKD. The CDR3 length is 10 residues. Between the trimmed V and J ends, which lost 7 bases and 5 bases, there was a span of 3 bases. Here the CDR3 DNA reads TGTGCCATCACGGATCAGCCCCAGCATTTT. This codes for CAITDQPQHF.

This clonotype was observed at least ten times. The genes are TRBV12-3 or TRBV12-4 and TRBJ1-4; D gene unclear. This CDR3 comprises 12 residues. Deletions cut 2 bases from V and 11 bases from J, with 9 bases between. In DNA form, the CDR3 reads TGTGCCAGCAGTTTATTTGGTGTCAAACTGTTTTTT. It specifies CASSLFGVKLFF.

This chain joins TRBV28 and TRBJ2-1, with TRBD2 as a possible D gene (6 bases). The CDR3 is made up of 17 amino acids. V was trimmed by 5 bases and J by 0 bases, leaving 17 bases between them. CDR1 is MDHEN, CDR2 SYDVKM, per germline. CDR3 amino acids: CASSVIGTLSSYNEQFF. The CDR3 nucleotides are TGTGCCAGCAGTGTCATCGGGACTCTGAGCTCCTACAATGAGCAGTTCTTC.